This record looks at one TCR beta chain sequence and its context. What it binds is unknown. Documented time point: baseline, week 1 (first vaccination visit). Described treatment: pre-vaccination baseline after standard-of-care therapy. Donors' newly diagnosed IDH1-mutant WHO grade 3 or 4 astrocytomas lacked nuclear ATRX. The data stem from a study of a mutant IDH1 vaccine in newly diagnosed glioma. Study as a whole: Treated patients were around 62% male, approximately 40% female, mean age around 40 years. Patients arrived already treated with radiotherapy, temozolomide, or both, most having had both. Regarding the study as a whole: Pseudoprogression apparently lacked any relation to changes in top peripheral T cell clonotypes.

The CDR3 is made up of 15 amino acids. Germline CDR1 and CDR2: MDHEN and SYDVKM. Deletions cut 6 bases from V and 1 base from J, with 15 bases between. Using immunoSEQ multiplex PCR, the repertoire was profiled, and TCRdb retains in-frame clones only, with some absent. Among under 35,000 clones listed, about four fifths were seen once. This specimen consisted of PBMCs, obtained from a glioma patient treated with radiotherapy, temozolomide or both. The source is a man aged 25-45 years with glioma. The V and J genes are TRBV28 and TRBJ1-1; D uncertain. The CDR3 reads CASSFWWQTNTEAFF. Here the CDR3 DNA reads TGTGCCAGCAGCTTCTGGTGGCAGACGAACACTGAAGCTTTCTTT.